The sequence of this T cell receptor beta chain was determined in a study of CD8 T cells in Susac syndrome. Germline CDR1 and CDR2: SSHAT and FNYEAQ (reference sequence). The CDR3 covers 13 residues. CD8+ and CD4+ T cells from blood underwent TCR beta sequencing. As concerns this clonotype: At one of its ends the junction is not consistent with the germline gene, which may arise from a read error.

RNA in amounts of roughly 0.45 to 1 ug was reverse transcribed with random hexamers. TCR beta CDR3 was amplified by immunoSEQ multiplex PCR. This amplification extended across 54 Vbeta and 13 Jbeta segments. TCRdb fed the immunoSEQ multiplex PCR reads into MiXCR, producing one record per CDR3 protein. Of approximately 230,000 distinct CDR3 sequences in the sample, 85% to 95% were seen once. The sample was CD4+ T cells from PBMCs. The rearrangement links TRBV7-7 to TRBJ2-5; D unclear. The TCR was taken from a human donor with multiple sclerosis. The CDR3 is CASSQDRRETQYF. The CDR3 DNA is TGTGCTAGCAGCCAGGACCGGCGGGAGACCCAGTACTTC.